The 17 T cell receptor beta chains presented below share a single source sample, sequenced in a study of T cells in Graves' hyperthyroidism and ophthalmopathy. Using RNA transcripts as the source, TCR beta CDR3 regions were amplified. When the TCR CDR3 underwent first-round RT-PCR, the HTBI primer set was used. MiXCR, applied by TCRdb to the multiplex PCR reads, yields one record per CDR3 protein. The repertoire has approximately 600,000 distinct CDR3 sequences, about 15% of them found once; the top ten carry 4.3%. Sequences were obtained from blood. The source of these receptors is a woman aged 40 to 50 with Graves' ophthalmopathy.

This clonotype showed up many times. The chain combines TRBV12-3 or TRBV12-4 with TRBJ1-1, with TRBD1 matching 7 bases. The CDR3 extends over 15 amino acids. The J segment lost 1 base and the V segment lost 4 bases, leaving 6 bases of the junction unmatched. CDR3 loop: CASSSETGWNTEAFF. CDR3 coding DNA: TGTGCCAGCAGTTCGGAGACAGGGTGGAACACTGAAGCTTTCTTT.

This clonotype was counted at least ten times. The V call is TRBV9, the J call TRBJ1-2; no definite D call. The CDR3 totals 13 residues. Germline V gene data show CDR1 as SGDLS and CDR2 as YYNGEE. V gave up 4 bases and J gave up 9 bases, with 16 bases separating them. The CDR3 region is CASSKGPAPSYTF. In DNA, the CDR3 is TGTGCCAGCAGCAAAGGACCGGCCCCCAGCTACACCTTC.

The chain is built from TRBV10-2 and TRBJ1-2, with a tentative D call TRBD1 (5 bases). V was trimmed by 7 bases and J by 2 bases, leaving 11 bases between them. Germline assignment: CDR1 WSHSY and CDR2 SAAADI. The CDR3 covers 13 residues. The CDR3 nucleotides read TGCGCCAGCAAGGACATGCTCAACTATGGCTACACCTTC. Protein sequence: CASKDMLNYGYTF.

This clonotype was counted between two and nine times. The rearrangement uses TRBV19 and TRBJ1-1, with D tentatively TRBD1 (6 bases). The V end was cut by 7 bases, the J end by 3 bases, with 9 bases between. Germline lookup yields CDR1 LNHDA and CDR2 SQIVND (reference sequence). This CDR3 has 12 residues. Here the CDR3 reads CASNTGYTEAFF. CDR3 coding DNA: TGTGCCAGTAATACAGGGTACACTGAAGCTTTCTTT.

The sample holds many counts of this clonotype. This rearrangement joins TRBV19 to TRBJ1-5; 7 bases align to TRBD1. The trim removed 5 bases at V and 3 bases at J, leaving 4 bases unmatched. CDR1 is LNHDA, CDR2 SQIVND, per germline (reference sequence). There are 14 residues in the CDR3. As DNA, the CDR3 is TGTGCCAGTAGTGCGACAGGGTTCAATCAGCCCCAGCATTTT. Its protein product is CASSATGFNQPQHF.

This sequence joins TRBV6-1 and TRBJ1-2, with 8 bases identical to TRBD1. The CDR3 is 18 amino acids. Germline V lookup: CDR1 MNHNS, CDR2 SASEGT. V was pared by 3 bases and J by 4 bases, with 16 bases of the junction left unmatched. The CDR3 nucleotides read TGTGCCAGCAGTGAGTTCACAGGGACAGGTATATTTGGCTATGGCTACACCTTC. Amino acid sequence: CASSEFTGTGIFGYGYTF.

The sample holds a few counts of this clonotype. The chain recombines TRBV2 with TRBJ2-5; D uncertain. This CDR3 has 13 amino acids. Trimming removed 11 bases from V and 3 bases from J, with 16 bases in between. Germline-derived CDR1 and CDR2 are SNHLY and FYNNEI. The CDR3 sequence: CAGSNMRKETQYF. DNA of the CDR3: TGTGCCGGGTCAAATATGAGAAAAGAGACCCAGTACTTC.

Only one count was recorded for this clonotype. The V and J genes are TRBV30 and TRBJ1-2; D call uncertain. CDR3 length: 12 amino acids. The V gene's germline CDR1 is GTSNPN and CDR2 SVGIG (reference sequence). V gave up 4 bases and J gave up 5 bases, with 11 bases separating them. The CDR3 reads CAWTELTYGYTF. The CDR3 nucleotides are TGTGCCTGGACCGAACTAACGTATGGCTACACCTTC. Full variable domain (remainder filled in from reference TRBV30 and TRBJ1-2): SQTIHQWPATLVQPVGSPLSLECTVEGTSNPNLYWYRQAAGRGLQLLFYSVGIGQISSEVPQNLSASRPQDRQFILSSKKLLLSDSGFYLCAWTELTYGYTFGSGTRLTVV.

This clonotype was detected ten times or more. The CDR3: CASSPQAGLPGYEQYF. The DNA for the CDR3 is TGTGCCAGTAGTCCACAGGCGGGACTCCCGGGCTACGAGCAGTACTTC. J is TRBJ2-7 and V is TRBV19; D perhaps matches TRBD2 (6 bases). The germline CDR1 and CDR2 sequences are LNHDA and SQIVND (reference sequence). The V and J ends lost 5 bases and 3 bases respectively, with 20 bases between them. The CDR3 covers 16 residues.

This clonotype was recorded at least ten times. V and J are TRBV6-2 or TRBV6-3 and TRBJ2-7; D is uncertain. CDR1 and CDR2 (germline): MNHEY, SVGEGT. Trimming left V 5 bases short and J 9 bases short, with 14 bases between. CDR3 length equals 12 residues. The CDR3 DNA follows: TGTGCCAGCAGTCCAAAGATGTTCCGGCAGTACTTC. It is translated as CASSPKMFRQYF.

V usage is TRBV7-8 and J usage is TRBJ1-2; D unclear. The CDR3 runs to 15 residues. V shed 1 base and J shed 5 bases, with 14 bases lying between them. CDR1 is SGHVS and CDR2 is FQNEAQ in the germline V gene. CDR3 in DNA: TGTGCCAGCAGCTTAGACCCGCCGCAGAAGTATGGCTACACCTTC. Its translation: CASSLDPPQKYGYTF.

This clonotype was counted many times. This chain connects TRBV24-1 to TRBJ2-5, with TRBD1 matching 8 bases. CDR1 is KGHDR, CDR2 SFDVKD, per germline. J gave up 5 bases and V 2 bases, and 6 bases lay outside the gene matches. This CDR3 is built from 15 residues. The chain's CDR3 is CATSDSQGARETQYF. For the CDR3, the DNA is TGTGCCACCAGTGATTCCCAGGGGGCCCGGGAGACCCAGTACTTC.

This sequence joins TRBV2 and TRBJ2-7, with D possibly TRBD1 on 5 matching bases. Germline assignment: CDR1 SNHLY and CDR2 FYNNEI. V lost 8 bases to trimming and J lost 1 base, with 12 bases between them. The CDR3 runs to 13 residues. The CDR3 DNA reads TGTGCCAGCCAATGGGGCGGATCCTACGAGCAGTACTTC. Translation: CASQWGGSYEQYF.

At least ten counts were recorded for this clonotype. The rearrangement links TRBV19 to TRBJ1-2; D remains ambiguous. The V and J ends lost 5 bases and 3 bases respectively, with 16 bases between them. CDR1 is LNHDA and CDR2 is SQIVND in the germline V gene (reference sequence). The CDR3 is 15 residues long. This chain's CDR3 is CASSHRTVPDYGYTF. In DNA form, the CDR3 reads TGTGCCAGTAGTCACCGGACGGTACCTGACTATGGCTACACCTTC.

CDR3 DNA sequence: TGTGCCAGCAAGACGGAGTGGGGCAATCAGCCCCAGCATTTT. Protein sequence: CASKTEWGNQPQHF. The genes are TRBV12-3 or TRBV12-4 and TRBJ1-5, with D hard to call. Between the trimmed V and J ends, which lost 7 bases and 2 bases, there was a span of 12 bases. The CDR3 totals 14 residues.

At least ten counts were recorded for this clonotype. The rearrangement links TRBV27 to TRBJ2-4; D is perhaps TRBD2 (7 bases). CDR1 is MNHEY, CDR2 SMNVEV, per germline (reference sequence). The CDR3 length is 17 residues. The V end was cut by 5 bases, the J end by 4 bases, with 21 bases between. The CDR3 sequence is CASSLTGWGGWKNIQYF. The CDR3 nucleotides read TGTGCCAGCAGTCTCACGGGGTGGGGGGGCTGGAAAAACATTCAGTACTTC.

This clonotype was seen repeatedly, ten times or more. The chain joins TRBV19 to TRBJ2-2; D not certain. CDR1 LNHDA and CDR2 SQIVND come from the germline V gene (reference sequence). The V gene lost 3 bases and the J gene lost 4 bases, with 15 bases spanning the gap. The CDR3 is 16 amino acids. Written as DNA, the CDR3 is TGTGCCAGTAGTATTGGTTGGACGCAGGTCACCGGGGAGCTGTTTTTT. Translated, it gives CASSIGWTQVTGELFF.